This entry is about one TCR beta chain. This entry is derived from a study of blood T cell repertoires in COVID-19. Study background: Spain, Italy and the United States supplied samples that represented acute and convalescent COVID-19.

Ages ranged from about 18 to 89 years, with residence in fewer than 25 US areas. CDR3 length: 16 amino acids. Trimming removed 1 base from V and 10 bases from J; junction bases left unmatched: 13. In germline, CDR1 is LGHDT, CDR2 YNNKEL (reference sequence). The protocol was immunoSEQ multiplex PCR, while the TCRdb copy is restricted to in-frame clones and leaves out a portion. The table includes about 150,000 clones, around nine tenths detected once. This rearrangement joins TRBV3-1 (or the pseudogene TRBV3-2) to TRBJ1-5, with 7 positions matching TRBD1. The sequence was obtained from a woman in her 30s with acute COVID-19. Material: PBMCs or T cells enriched from blood (not recorded which). The chain's CDR3 is CASSQASGTVLGPQHF. The CDR3 nucleotides read TGTGCCAGCAGCCAAGCATCCGGGACAGTCCTTGGCCCCCAGCATTTT.